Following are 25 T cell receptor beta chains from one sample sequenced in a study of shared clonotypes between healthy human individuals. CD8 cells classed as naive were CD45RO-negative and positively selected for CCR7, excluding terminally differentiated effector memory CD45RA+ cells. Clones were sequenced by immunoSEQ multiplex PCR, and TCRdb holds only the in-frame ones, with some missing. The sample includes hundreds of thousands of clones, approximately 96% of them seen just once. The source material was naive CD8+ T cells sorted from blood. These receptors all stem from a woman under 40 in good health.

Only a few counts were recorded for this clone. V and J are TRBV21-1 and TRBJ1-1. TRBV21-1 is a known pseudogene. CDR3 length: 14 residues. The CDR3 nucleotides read TGTGCCAGCAGCAAAGAAGGGAAACACACTGAAGCTTTCTTT. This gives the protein CASSKEGKHTEAFF.

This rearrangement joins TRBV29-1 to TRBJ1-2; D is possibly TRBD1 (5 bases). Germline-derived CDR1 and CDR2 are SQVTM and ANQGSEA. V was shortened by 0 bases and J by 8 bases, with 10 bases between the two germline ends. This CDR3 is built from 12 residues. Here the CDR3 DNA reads TGCAGCGTTGAAGATCTCAGGGAAGGCTACACCTTC. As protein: CSVEDLREGYTF. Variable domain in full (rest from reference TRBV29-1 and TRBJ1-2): SAVISQKPSRDICQRGTSLTIQCQVDSQVTMMFWYRQQPGQSLTLIATANQGSEATYESGFVIDKFPISRPNLTFSTLTVSNMSPEDSSIYLCSVEDLREGYTFGSGTRLTVV.

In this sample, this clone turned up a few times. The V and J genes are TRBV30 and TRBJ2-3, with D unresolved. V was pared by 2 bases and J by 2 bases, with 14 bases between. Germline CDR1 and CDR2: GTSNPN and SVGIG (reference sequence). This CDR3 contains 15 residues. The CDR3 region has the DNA TGTGCCTGGAGTACCTTGGGGATCGTCACAGATACGCAGTATTTT. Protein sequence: CAWSTLGIVTDTQYF.

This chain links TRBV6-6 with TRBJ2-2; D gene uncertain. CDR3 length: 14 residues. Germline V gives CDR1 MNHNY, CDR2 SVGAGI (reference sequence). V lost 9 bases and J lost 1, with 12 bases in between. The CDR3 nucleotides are TGTGCCAGTTCGACTTGGATGAACACCGGGGAGCTGTTTTTT. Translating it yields CASSTWMNTGELFF.

The CDR3 nucleotides are TGTGCCAGCACCGTTTTCCCGGGAGACTACGAGCAGTACTTC. Protein product: CASTVFPGDYEQYF. The chain recombines TRBV2 with TRBJ2-7; D possibly corresponds to TRBD2 (6 bases). CDR3 length equals 14 residues. The germline V gene encodes CDR1 SNHLY and CDR2 FYNNEI. V lost 7 bases, J lost 3 bases, and 16 bases lay in between.

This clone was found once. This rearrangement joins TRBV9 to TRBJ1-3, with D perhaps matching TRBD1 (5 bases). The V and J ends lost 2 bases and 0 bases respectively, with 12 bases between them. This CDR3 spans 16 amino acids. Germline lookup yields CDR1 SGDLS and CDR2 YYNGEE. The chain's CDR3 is CASSVSGEGSGNTIYF. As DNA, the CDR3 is TGTGCCAGCAGCGTTTCGGGGGAGGGCTCTGGAAACACCATATATTTT.

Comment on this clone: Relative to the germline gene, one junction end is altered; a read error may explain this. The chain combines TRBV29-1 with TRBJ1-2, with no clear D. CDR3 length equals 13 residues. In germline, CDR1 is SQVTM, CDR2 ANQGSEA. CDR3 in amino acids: CSVEDVAAYGYTF. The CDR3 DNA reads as TGCAGCGTCGAAGACGTGGCAGCCTATGGCTACACCTTC. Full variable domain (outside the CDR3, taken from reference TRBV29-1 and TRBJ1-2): SAVISQKPSRDICQRGTSLTIQCQVDSQVTMMFWYRQQPGQSLTLIATANQGSEATYESGFVIDKFPISRPNLTFSTLTVSNMSPEDSSIYLCSVEDVAAYGYTFGSGTRLTVV.

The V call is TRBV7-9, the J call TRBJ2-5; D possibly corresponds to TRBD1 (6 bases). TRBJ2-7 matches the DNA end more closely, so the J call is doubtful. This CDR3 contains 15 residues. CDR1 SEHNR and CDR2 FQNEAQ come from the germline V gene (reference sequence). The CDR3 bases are TGTGCCAGCAGCTTAGAGGGGGTGGCAGGGTACGAGCAGTACTTC. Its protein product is CASSLEGVAGYEQYF.

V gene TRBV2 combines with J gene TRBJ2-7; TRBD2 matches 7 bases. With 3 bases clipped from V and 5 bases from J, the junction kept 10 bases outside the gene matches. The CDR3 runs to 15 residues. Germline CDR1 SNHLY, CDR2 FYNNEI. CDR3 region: CASSEFRAGVDEQYF. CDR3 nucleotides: TGTGCCAGCAGTGAGTTCCGGGCGGGAGTCGACGAGCAGTACTTC.

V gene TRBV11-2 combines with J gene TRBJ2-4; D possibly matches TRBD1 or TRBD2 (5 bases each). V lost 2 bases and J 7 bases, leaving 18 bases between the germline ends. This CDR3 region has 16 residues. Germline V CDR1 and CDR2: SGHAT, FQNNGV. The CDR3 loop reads CASSLNRGGRWNIQYF. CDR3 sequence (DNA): TGTGCCAGCAGCTTAAACCGTGGGGGAAGATGGAACATTCAGTACTTC.

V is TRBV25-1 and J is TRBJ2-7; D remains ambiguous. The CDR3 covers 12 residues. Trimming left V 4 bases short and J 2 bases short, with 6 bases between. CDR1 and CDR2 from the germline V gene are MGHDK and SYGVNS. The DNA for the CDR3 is TGTGCCAGCAGTGTCAGTGCCTACGAGCAGTACTTC. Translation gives CASSVSAYEQYF.

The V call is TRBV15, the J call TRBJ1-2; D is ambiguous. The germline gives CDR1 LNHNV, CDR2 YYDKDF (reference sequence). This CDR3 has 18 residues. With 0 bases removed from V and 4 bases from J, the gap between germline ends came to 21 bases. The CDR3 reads CATSRDRREIRAGYGYTF. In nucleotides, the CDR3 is TGTGCCACCAGCAGAGATCGTAGGGAGATCCGGGCGGGCTATGGCTACACCTTC.

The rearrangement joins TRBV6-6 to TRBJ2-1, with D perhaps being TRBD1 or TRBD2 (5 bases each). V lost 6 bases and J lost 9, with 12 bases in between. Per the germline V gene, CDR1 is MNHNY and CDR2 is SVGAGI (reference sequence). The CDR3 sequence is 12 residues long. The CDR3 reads CASRSLGGEQFF. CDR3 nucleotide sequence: TGTGCCAGCAGATCCCTTGGGGGTGAGCAGTTCTTC.

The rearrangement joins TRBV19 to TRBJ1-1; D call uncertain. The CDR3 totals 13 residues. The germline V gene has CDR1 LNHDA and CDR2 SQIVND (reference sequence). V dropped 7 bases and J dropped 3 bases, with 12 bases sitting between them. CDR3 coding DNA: TGTGCCAGTACTAGACAAGTCCACACTGAAGCTTTCTTT. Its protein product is CASTRQVHTEAFF.

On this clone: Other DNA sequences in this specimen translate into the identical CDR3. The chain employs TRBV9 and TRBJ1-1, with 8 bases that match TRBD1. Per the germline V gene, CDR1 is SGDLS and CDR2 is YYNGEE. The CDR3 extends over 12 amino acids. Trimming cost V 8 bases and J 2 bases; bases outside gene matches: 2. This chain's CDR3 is CASGQGNTEAFF. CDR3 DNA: TGTGCCAGTGGACAGGGTAACACTGAAGCTTTCTTT.

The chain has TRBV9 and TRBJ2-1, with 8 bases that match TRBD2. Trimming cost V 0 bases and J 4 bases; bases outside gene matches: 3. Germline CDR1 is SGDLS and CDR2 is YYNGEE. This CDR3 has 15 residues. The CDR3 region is CASSVAVAGYNEQFF. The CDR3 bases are TGTGCCAGCAGCGTAGCGGTAGCGGGGTACAATGAGCAGTTCTTC.

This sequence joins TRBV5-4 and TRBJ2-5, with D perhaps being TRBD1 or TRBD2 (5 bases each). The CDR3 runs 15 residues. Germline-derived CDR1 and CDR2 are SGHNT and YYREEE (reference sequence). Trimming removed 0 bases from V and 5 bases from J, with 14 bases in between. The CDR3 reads CASSLVVAGAETQYF. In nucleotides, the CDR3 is TGTGCCAGCAGCTTGGTGGTTGCCGGGGCGGAGACCCAGTACTTC.

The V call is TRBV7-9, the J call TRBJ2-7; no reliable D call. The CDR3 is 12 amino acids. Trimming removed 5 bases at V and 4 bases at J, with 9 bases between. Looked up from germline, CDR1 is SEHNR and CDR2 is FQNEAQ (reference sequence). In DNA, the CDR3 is TGTGCCAGCAGCGGAGCGTTGTACGAGCAGTACTTC. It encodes CASSGALYEQYF.

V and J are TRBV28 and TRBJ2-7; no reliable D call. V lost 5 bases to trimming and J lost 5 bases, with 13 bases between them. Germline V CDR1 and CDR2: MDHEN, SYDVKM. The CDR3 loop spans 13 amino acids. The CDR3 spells CASSPEAWHEQYF. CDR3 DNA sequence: TGTGCCAGCAGTCCGGAAGCGTGGCACGAGCAGTACTTC.

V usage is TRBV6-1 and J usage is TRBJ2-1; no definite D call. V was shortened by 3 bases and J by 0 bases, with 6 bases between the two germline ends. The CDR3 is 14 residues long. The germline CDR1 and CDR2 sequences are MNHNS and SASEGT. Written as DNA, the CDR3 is TGTGCCAGCAGTGATGTCAGCTCCTACAATGAGCAGTTCTTC. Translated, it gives CASSDVSSYNEQFF.

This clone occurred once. For the CDR3, the DNA is TGTGCCAGTAGGCCCCCTTTGTTAGGCCCCGAGTCGGAGACCCAGTACTTC. Amino acids: CASRPPLLGPESETQYF. The gene calls are TRBV19 and TRBJ2-5; D remains ambiguous. Germline CDR1 LNHDA, CDR2 SQIVND (reference sequence). Trimming took 6 bases from V and 5 from J, leaving 25 bases between them. This CDR3 is built from 17 residues.

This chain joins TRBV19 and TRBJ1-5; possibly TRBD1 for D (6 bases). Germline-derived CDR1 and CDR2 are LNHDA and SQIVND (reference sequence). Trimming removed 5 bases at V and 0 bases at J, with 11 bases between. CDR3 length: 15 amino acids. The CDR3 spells CASSWTVISNQPQHF. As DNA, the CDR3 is TGTGCCAGTAGTTGGACAGTAATTAGCAATCAGCCCCAGCATTTT.

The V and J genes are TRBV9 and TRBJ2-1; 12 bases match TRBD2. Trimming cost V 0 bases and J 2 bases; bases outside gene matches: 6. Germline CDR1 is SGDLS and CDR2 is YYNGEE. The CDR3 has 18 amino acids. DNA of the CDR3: TGTGCCAGCAGCGTAGAGGGGGCTAGCGGGAGGGCCTACAATGAGCAGTTCTTC. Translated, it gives CASSVEGASGRAYNEQFF. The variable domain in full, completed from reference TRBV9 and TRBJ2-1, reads DSGVTQTPKHLITATGQRVTLRCSPRSGDLSVYWYQQSLDQGLQFLIQYYNGEERAKGNILERFSAQQFPDLHSELNLSSLELGDSALYFCASSVEGASGRAYNEQFFGPGTRLTVL.

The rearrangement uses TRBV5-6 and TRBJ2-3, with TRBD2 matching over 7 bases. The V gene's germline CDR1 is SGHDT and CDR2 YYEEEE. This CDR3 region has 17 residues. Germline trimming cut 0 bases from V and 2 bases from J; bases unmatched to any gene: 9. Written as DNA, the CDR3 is TGTGCCAGCAGCTTGGTGACTAGCCAGCCTCACACAGATACGCAGTATTTT. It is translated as CASSLVTSQPHTDTQYF. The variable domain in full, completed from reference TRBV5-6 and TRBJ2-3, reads DAGVTQSPTHLIKTRGQQVTLRCSPKSGHDTVSWYQQALGQGPQFIFQYYEEEERQRGNFPDRFSGHQFPNYSSELNVNALLLGDSALYLCASSLVTSQPHTDTQYFGPGTRLTVL.

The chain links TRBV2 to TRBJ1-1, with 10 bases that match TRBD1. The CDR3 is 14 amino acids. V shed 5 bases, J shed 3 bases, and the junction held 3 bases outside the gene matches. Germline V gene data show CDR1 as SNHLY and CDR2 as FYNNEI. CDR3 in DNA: TGTGCCAGCAGTCCGACAGGGGGCTACACTGAAGCTTTCTTT. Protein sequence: CASSPTGGYTEAFF. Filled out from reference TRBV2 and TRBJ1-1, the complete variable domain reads EPEVTQTPSHQVTQMGQEVILRCVPISNHLYFYWYRQILGQKVEFLVSFYNNEISEKSEIFDDQFSVERPDGSNFTLKIRSTKLEDSAMYFCASSPTGGYTEAFFGQGTRLTVV.